A selection of T cell receptor beta chains follows, all from one sample in a study of blood T cell repertoires in COVID-19. The table came from immunoSEQ multiplex PCR; TCRdb's copy has only in-frame clones and leaves some out. The sample lists fewer than 250,000 clones, about four fifths occurring once. The material sequenced was peripheral blood. Source of these receptors: an elderly woman with acute or convalescent COVID-19. CDR3s include the opening cysteine and the closing phenylalanine or tryptophan. A D gene is named only where the DNA matches it firmly. A row's size may be missing; if present it is once, few, many or a size class.

-,TRBV6-2/TRBV6-3,TRBD1,TRBJ1-3,CASSRDRAGNTIYF,TGTGCCAGCAGCCGGGACAGGGCTGGAAACACCATATATTTT
-,TRBV3-1/TRBV3-2,-,TRBJ2-2,CASSLLSEAGELFF,TGTGCCAGCAGCCTTCTATCAGAGGCCGGGGAGCTGTTTTTT
-,TRBV30,TRBD1,TRBJ1-2,CAWSGQGFEYGYTF,TGTGCCTGGAGTGGACAGGGTTTCGAATATGGCTACACCTTC
-,TRBV5-8,-,TRBJ2-6,CASSLGLDSGANVLTF,TGTGCCAGCAGCCTCGGACTGGACTCTGGGGCCAACGTCCTGACTTTC
-,TRBV7-2,TRBD2,TRBJ2-1,CASKPGGYGGFYEQFF,TGTGCCAGCAAGCCGGGGGGATATGGTGGGTTCTATGAGCAGTTCTTC
-,TRBV7-2,TRBD2,TRBJ2-2,CASIPLAGGGTGELFF,TGTGCCAGCATACCCCTCGCGGGGGGCGGGACCGGGGAGCTGTTTTTT
few,TRBV12-3/TRBV12-4,TRBD1,TRBJ1-2,CASSPDRGSYTF,TGTGCCAGCAGTCCAGACAGGGGAAGCTACACCTTC
-,TRBV9,-,TRBJ1-2,CASSSAVGGHYGYTF,TGTGCCAGCAGCTCCGCAGTAGGCGGGCACTATGGCTACACCTTC
few,TRBV4-3,-,TRBJ1-1,CASSQVGGMNTEAFF,TGCGCCAGCAGCCAAGTAGGAGGTATGAACACTGAAGCTTTCTTT
-,TRBV10-3,-,TRBJ1-5,CAISAPGGNQPQHF,TGTGCCATCAGTGCCCCCGGAGGGAATCAGCCCCAGCATTTT
-,TRBV28,-,TRBJ2-7,CASREVAEAYEQYF,TGTGCCAGCAGGGAGGTAGCGGAGGCCTACGAGCAGTACTTC
-,TRBV30,-,TRBJ1-6,CAWSVSGLQGLSPLHF,TGTGCCTGGAGTGTATCGGGCTTGCAGGGTTTATCCCCCCTCCACTTT
-,TRBV28,-,TRBJ1-2,CATGGPSNYGYTF,TGTGCCACCGGAGGGCCTTCTAACTATGGCTACACCTTC
-,TRBV3-1/TRBV3-2,TRBD2,TRBJ2-5,CASSQTLRESGGASETQYF,TGTGCCAGCAGCCAAACTCTAAGAGAAAGCGGGGGGGCCTCAGAGACCCAGTACTTC
-,TRBV5-1,TRBD2,TRBJ2-2,CASSTGTSATGELFF,TGCGCCAGCAGCACCGGGACTAGCGCCACCGGGGAGCTGTTTTTT
-,TRBV2,TRBD1,TRBJ2-2,CASRARQGSAGELFF,TGTGCCAGCAGGGCCAGACAGGGGTCGGCCGGGGAGCTGTTTTTT
-,TRBV9,-,TRBJ2-2,CASSVGADTGELFF,TGTGCCAGCAGCGTAGGAGCGGATACCGGGGAGCTGTTTTTT
-,TRBV4-1,TRBD1,TRBJ2-5,CASSQDLTGQAETQYF,TGCGCCAGCAGCCAAGATTTGACAGGGCAAGCCGAGACCCAGTACTTC
few,TRBV6-5,TRBD1,TRBJ1-1,CASNRQGLNTEAFF,TGTGCCAGCAACCGACAGGGCCTGAACACTGAAGCTTTCTTT
-,TRBV3-1/TRBV3-2,-,TRBJ1-2,CASSPLGQGRHGYTF,TGTGCCAGCAGCCCCCTAGGGCAGGGTAGACATGGCTACACCTTC
-,TRBV4-3,-,TRBJ2-2,CASSQDTQGFTGELFF,TGCGCCAGCAGCCAAGATACCCAGGGGTTCACCGGGGAGCTGTTTTTT
-,TRBV30,TRBD1,TRBJ1-1,CAWMKGADTEAFF,TGTGCCTGGATGAAGGGGGCAGACACTGAAGCTTTCTTT